Sequencing of this T cell receptor beta chain was carried out in a study of identical twins. TCRdb itself ran the 5' RACE reads through MiXCR, one entry per CDR3 protein. Among approximately 550,000 distinct CDR3 sequences listed, about 22% were seen once. From germline, CDR1 is SGHRS and CDR2 YFSETQ. The CDR3 totals 14 residues. V was clipped by 4 bases and J by 6 bases; unmatched bases: 6. Healthy Caucasians alone served as donors. Separately, the same data were catalogued under a study of yellow fever vaccine responses in identical twins. As that report states: On the reported evidence, twins' vaccine T cell responses seemed partly convergent and partly personalized.

This rearrangement joins TRBV5-1 to TRBJ2-7; 11 nucleotides align to TRBD1. Input material: CD4+ T cells sorted from blood. The TCR comes from a woman between 18 and 29 years old in good health. The CDR3 loop reads CASSETGTGGEQYF. For the CDR3, the DNA is TGCGCCAGCAGCGAGACCGGGACAGGGGGCGAGCAGTACTTC.